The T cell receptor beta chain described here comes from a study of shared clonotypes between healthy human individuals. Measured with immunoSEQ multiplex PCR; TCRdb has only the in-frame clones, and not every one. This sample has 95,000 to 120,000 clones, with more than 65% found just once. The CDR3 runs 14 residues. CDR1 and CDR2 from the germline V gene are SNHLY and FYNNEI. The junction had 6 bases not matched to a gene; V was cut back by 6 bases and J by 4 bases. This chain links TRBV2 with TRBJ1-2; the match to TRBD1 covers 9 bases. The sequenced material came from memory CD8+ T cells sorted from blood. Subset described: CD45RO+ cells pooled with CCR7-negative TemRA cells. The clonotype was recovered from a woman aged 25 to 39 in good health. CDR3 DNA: TGTGCCAGCAGGGGGACAGGGTCGGCCTATGGCTACACCTTC. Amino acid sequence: CASRGTGSAYGYTF.